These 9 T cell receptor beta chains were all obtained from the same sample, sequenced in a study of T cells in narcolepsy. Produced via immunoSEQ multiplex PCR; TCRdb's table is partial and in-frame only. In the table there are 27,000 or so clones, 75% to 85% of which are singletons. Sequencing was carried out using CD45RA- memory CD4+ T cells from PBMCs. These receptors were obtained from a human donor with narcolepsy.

The CDR3 bases are TGTGCCAGCAGCCAGGACAGGGGTGAAGCTTTCTTT. Translation gives CASSQDRGEAFF. This chain uses TRBV7-2 with TRBJ1-1, with 9 bases aligning to TRBD1. This CDR3 comprises 12 residues. The junction had 2 bases not matched to a gene; V was cut back by 5 bases and J by 7 bases. Germline-derived CDR1 and CDR2 are SGHTA and FQGNSA.

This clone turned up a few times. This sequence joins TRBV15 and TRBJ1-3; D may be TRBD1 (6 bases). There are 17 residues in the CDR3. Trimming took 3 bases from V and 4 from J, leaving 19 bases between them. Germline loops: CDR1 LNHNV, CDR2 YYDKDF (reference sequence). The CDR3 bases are TGTGCCACCAGCAGGGGGAGGGGGTCACCGGGGGGAAACACCATATATTTT. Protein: CATSRGRGSPGGNTIYF.

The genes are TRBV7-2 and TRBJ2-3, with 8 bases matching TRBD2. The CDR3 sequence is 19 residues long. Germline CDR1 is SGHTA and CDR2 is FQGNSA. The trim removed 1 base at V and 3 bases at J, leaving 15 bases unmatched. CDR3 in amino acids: CASSLGINSLSGRTDTQYF. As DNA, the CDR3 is TGTGCCAGCAGCTTAGGTATAAATTCCCTAAGCGGGAGAACAGATACGCAGTATTTT.

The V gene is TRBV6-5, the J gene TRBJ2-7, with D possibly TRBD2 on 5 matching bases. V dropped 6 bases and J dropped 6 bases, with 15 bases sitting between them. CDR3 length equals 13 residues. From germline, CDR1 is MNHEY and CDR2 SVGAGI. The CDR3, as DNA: TGTGCCAGCAGAGTGGACTCCGTCAGCGAGCAGTACTTC. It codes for CASRVDSVSEQYF.

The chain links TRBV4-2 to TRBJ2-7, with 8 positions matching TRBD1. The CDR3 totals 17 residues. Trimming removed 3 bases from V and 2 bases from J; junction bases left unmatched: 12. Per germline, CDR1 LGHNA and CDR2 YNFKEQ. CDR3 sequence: CASSQLSGTGDTYEQYF. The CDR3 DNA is TGTGCCAGCAGCCAGCTTTCCGGGACAGGTGATACCTACGAGCAGTACTTC.

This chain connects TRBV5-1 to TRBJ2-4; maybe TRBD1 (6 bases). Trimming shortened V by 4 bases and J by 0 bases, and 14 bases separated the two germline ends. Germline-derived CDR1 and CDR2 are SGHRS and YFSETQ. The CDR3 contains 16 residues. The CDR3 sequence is CASSHGTQLAKNIQYF. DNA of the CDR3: TGCGCCAGCAGCCACGGGACACAACTAGCCAAAAACATTCAGTACTTC.

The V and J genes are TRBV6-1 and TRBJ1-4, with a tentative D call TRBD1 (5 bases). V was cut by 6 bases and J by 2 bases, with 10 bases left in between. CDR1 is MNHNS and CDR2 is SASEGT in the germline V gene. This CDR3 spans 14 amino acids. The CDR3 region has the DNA TGTGCCAGCAGGAGGGGTTGGACTAATGAAAAACTGTTTTTT. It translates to CASRRGWTNEKLFF.

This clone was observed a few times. The CDR3 loop is CAIRDSSGYQPQHF. CDR3 nucleotides: TGTGCCATTAGGGACAGTTCCGGGTATCAGCCCCAGCATTTT. This chain links TRBV6-1 with TRBJ1-5, with 7 nucleotides matching TRBD1. The CDR3 contains 14 residues. Trimming removed 10 bases from V and 5 bases from J; junction bases left unmatched: 11. CDR1 is MNHNS and CDR2 is SASEGT in the germline V gene.

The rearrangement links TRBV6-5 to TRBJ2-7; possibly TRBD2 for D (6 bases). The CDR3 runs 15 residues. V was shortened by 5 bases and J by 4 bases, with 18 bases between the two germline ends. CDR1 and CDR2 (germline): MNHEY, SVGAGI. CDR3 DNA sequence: TGTGCCAGCAGTAAGGGGCTCGAGCGGGTTTACGAGCAGTACTTC. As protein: CASSKGLERVYEQYF.